This T cell receptor (beta chain) was captured by sequencing in a study of T cells in Graves' hyperthyroidism and ophthalmopathy. RNA transcripts gave rise to amplified TCR beta CDR3 regions. Primed by the HTBI set, a first-round RT-PCR was run on the TCR CDR3. TCRdb ran MiXCR on the multiplex PCR reads and lists one entry per CDR3 protein. The repertoire holds roughly 720,000 distinct CDR3 sequences, with roughly 17% as singletons. This clonotype was detected ten times or more. Its antigen is as yet unknown. Notes on the study in general: The model forecast ophthalmopathy, anticipating it by a median roughly 6 months before onset. Most thyroid clonotypes with frequency above 0.001 were detected in blood.

The germline V and J ends were trimmed by 4 bases and 4 bases, with 7 bases remaining between them. Looked up from germline, CDR1 is MDHEN and CDR2 is SYDVKM. The CDR3 is made up of 12 amino acids. The gene calls are TRBV28 and TRBJ1-2; D unresolved. This receptor was identified in a man over 45 with Graves' hyperthyroidism. Material for sequencing was blood. As DNA, the CDR3 is TGTGCCAGCAGTTGGACGCTCTATGGCTACACCTTC. Protein product: CASSWTLYGYTF.